These 5 T cell receptor beta chains were sequenced from one sample in a study of T cells in tumors after PD-1 blockade. Clones were sequenced by immunoSEQ multiplex PCR, and TCRdb holds only the in-frame ones, with some missing. This sample yields around 12,000 clones, of which about 62% are seen a single time; 20% to 30% belongs to the top ten. The material was tumor tissue, obtained before anti-PD-1 treatment. The source of these receptors is a human donor with cutaneous squamous cell carcinoma.

The chain joins TRBV5-1 to TRBJ2-4; D is unclear. Germline assignment: CDR1 SGHRS and CDR2 YFSETQ. CDR3 length equals 14 residues. Trimming shortened V by 0 bases and J by 8 bases, and 12 bases separated the two germline ends. In DNA, the CDR3 is TGCGCCAGCAGCTTGGCCGTAGCTTCAGACATTCAGTACTTC. This codes for CASSLAVASDIQYF.

The CDR3 DNA follows: TGCGCCAGCAAACTCTACAATGAGCAGTTCTTC. It yields the protein CASKLYNEQFF. J is TRBJ2-1 and V is TRBV5-1; no clear D. Germline assignment: CDR1 SGHRS and CDR2 YFSETQ. This CDR3 is built from 11 residues. Trimming pared 6 bases from V and 3 bases from J, leaving 4 bases between.

The gene calls are TRBV5-4 and TRBJ2-1; D perhaps matches TRBD1 (5 bases). Germline-derived CDR1 and CDR2 are SGHNT and YYREEE (reference sequence). V was clipped by 0 bases and J by 8 bases, with 21 bases between them. The CDR3 is 17 amino acids. DNA for the CDR3: TGTGCCAGCAGCTTGGAGCGTGAGGAGTGCCCAGGGCATGAGCAGTTCTTC. Translating gives CASSLEREECPGHEQFF.

This sequence joins TRBV19 and TRBJ2-3; D not certain. Germline CDR1 is LNHDA and CDR2 is SQIVND (reference sequence). Trimming stripped 9 bases from V and 0 bases from J, with 16 bases between. The CDR3 length is 15 residues. The CDR3 is CASSSGNPSTDTQYF. CDR3 coding DNA: TGTGCCAGCAGCTCAGGTAACCCGAGCACAGATACGCAGTATTTT.

V usage is TRBV29-1 and J usage is TRBJ2-1; 11 bases align to TRBD2. The trim removed 5 bases at V and 1 base at J, leaving 10 bases unmatched. This CDR3 has 17 amino acids. CDR1 is SQVTM and CDR2 is ANQGSEA in the germline V gene. CDR3 in DNA: TGCAGCGTTCAATCTACTAGCGGGAGCCGGTCCTACAATGAGCAGTTCTTC. Its translation: CSVQSTSGSRSYNEQFF.